The clone carrying this T cell receptor (beta chain) was recorded a few times. Its antigen remains unknown. This sample is drawn from a study of CD8+ T cells in alopecia areata. The wider study: A regimen of oral tofacitinib, 5 to 10 mg twice daily, was given to treated patients.

RNA extraction and reverse transcription yielded cDNA as sequencing template. TCRdb keeps only in-frame clones here, not all; method: immunoSEQ multiplex PCR. The table records about 190,000 clones, around three fifths of them present only once. CDR3 size: 14 residues. V was trimmed by 7 bases and J by 4 bases, leaving 19 bases between them. Germline-derived CDR1 and CDR2 are SQVTM and ANQGSEA. General study results and limits: In blood and scalp, many expanded lesional clones persisted during tofacitinib. The link between baseline CD8+ expansion and response remains uncertain with one nonresponder.

Treatment indicated: oral pan-JAK inhibitor, 5-10 mg twice daily. Specimens obtained from alopecia areata patients comprised lesional scalp punch biopsies and peripheral blood. The chain joins TRBV29-1 to TRBJ2-5; possibly TRBD1 for D (6 bases). This specimen was CD4+ T cells sorted from blood, taken at week 24, from a patient treated with tofacitinib. The receptor comes from a human donor with alopecia areata. CDR3 sequence (DNA): TGCAGCGCCCCGCGGCAGGGGATGGGAGAGACCCAGTACTTC. It translates to CSAPRQGMGETQYF.